This T cell receptor beta chain originates from a study of blood T cell repertoires in COVID-19. Produced via immunoSEQ multiplex PCR; TCRdb's table is partial and in-frame only. The table includes some 270,000 clones, 80% to 90% detected once. The CDR3 covers 14 residues. Germline V gene lookup returns CDR1 SEHNR and CDR2 FQNEAQ (reference sequence). The V gene lost 7 bases and the J gene lost 6 bases, with 16 bases spanning the gap. This clone was counted a few times. The chain has TRBV7-9 and TRBJ1-5; tentative D call: TRBD1 (6 bases). The material sequenced was PBMCs or T cells enriched from blood (not recorded which). This TCR derives from a woman in her thirties or forties who had been exposed to COVID-19. CDR3 in amino acids: CASTMDGGLQPQHF. As DNA, the CDR3 is TGTGCCAGCACCATGGACGGGGGGCTTCAGCCCCAGCATTTT.